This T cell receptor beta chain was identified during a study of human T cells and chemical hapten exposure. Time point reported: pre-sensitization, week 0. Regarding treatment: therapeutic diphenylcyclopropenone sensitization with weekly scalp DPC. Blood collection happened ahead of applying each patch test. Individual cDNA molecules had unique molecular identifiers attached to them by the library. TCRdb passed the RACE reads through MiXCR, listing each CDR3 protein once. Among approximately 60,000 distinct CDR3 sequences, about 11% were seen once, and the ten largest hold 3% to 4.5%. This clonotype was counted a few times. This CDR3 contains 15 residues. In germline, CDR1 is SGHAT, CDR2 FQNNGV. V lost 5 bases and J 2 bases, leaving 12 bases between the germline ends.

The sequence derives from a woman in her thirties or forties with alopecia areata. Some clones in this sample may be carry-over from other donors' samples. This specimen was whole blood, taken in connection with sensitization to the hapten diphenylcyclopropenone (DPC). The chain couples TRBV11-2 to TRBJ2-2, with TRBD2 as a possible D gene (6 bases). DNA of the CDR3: TGTGCCAGCAGCCACGGAGGGGCCAACACCGGGGAGCTGTTTTTT. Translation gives CASSHGGANTGELFF.